This T cell receptor beta chain was captured by sequencing in a study of OX40 agonist ivuxolimab in advanced cancers. Study context: Every 2 weeks, patients received ivuxolimab intravenously, dosed at 0.01 to 10 mg/kg. The dose-escalation group included hepatocellular carcinoma, melanoma, renal cell carcinoma and head and neck cancer. Earlier anti-PD-1, anti-PD-L1 or anti-CTLA-4 therapy was permitted; 40% had received some. The study's findings and limits: At 0.1 to 3.0 mg/kg and by week 6, CD4+ and CD8+ T cells in the blood had expanded clonally.

TCRdb's copy holds only in-frame clones and misses some; the assay was immunoSEQ multiplex PCR. The repertoire holds about 33,000 clones, roughly 80% seen once, with about 12% in the top ten. In the case of this clone: As yet, its antigen is unknown.

This CDR3 comprises 14 residues. From germline, CDR1 is LGHNA and CDR2 YNFKEQ. V was cut by 0 bases and J by 7 bases, with 7 bases left in between. The clonotype originates from an adult with an advanced solid tumor such as melanoma, head and neck, liver or kidney cancer. The gene calls are TRBV4-2 and TRBJ1-6; D gene uncertain. The sequences come from CD4+ or CD8+ T cells sorted from blood, collected in a trial of the OX40 agonist ivuxolimab. This chain's CDR3 is CASSQEGVNSPLHF. The CDR3 DNA sequence: TGTGCCAGCAGCCAAGAAGGAGTCAATTCACCCCTCCACTTT.